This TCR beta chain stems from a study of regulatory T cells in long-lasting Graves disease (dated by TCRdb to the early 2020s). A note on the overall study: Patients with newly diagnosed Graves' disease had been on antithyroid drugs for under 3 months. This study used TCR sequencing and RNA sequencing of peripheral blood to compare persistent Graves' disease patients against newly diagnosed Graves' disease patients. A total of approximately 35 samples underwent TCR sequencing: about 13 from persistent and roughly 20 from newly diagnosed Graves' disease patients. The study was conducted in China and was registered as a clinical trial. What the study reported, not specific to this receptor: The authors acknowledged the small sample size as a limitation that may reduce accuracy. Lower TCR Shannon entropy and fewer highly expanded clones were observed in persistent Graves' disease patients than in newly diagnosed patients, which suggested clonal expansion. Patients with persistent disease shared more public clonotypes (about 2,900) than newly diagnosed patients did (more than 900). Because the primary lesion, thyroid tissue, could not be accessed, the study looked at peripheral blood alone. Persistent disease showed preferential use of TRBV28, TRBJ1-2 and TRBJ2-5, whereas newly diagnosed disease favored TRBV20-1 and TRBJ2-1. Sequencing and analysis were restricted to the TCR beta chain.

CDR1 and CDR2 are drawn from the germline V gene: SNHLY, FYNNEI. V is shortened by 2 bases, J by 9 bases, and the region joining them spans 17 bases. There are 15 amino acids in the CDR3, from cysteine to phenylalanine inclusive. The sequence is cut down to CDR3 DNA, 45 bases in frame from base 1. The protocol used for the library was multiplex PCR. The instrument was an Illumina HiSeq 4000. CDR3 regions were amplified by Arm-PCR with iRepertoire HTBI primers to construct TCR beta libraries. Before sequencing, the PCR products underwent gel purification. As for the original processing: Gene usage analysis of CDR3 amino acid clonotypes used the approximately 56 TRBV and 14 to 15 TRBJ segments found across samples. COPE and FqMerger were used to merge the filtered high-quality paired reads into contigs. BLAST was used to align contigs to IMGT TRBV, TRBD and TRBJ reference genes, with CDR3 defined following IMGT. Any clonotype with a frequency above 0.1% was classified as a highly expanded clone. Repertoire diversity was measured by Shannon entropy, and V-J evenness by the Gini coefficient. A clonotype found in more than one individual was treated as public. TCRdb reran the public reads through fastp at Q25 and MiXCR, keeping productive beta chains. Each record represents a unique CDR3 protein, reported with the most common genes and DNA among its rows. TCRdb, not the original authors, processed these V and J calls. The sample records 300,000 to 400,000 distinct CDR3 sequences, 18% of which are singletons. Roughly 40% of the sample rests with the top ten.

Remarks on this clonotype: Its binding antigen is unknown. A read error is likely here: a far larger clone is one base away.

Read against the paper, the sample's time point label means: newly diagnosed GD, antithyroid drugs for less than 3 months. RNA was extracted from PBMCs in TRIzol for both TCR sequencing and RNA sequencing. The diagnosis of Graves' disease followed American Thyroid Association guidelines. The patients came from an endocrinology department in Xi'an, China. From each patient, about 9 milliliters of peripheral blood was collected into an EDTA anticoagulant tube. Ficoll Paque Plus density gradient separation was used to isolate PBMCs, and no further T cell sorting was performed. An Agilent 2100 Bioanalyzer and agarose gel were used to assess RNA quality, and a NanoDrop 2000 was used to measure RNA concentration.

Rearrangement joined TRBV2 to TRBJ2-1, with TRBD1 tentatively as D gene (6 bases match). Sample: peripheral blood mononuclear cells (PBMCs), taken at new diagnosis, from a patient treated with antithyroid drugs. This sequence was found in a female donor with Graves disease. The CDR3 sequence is CASSERGRGLSEQFF. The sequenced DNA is TGTGCCAGCAGTGAACGGGGCAGGGGCTTAAGTGAGCAGTTCTTC.